This TCR beta chain was sequenced in a study of blood T cell repertoires in COVID-19. The CDR3 runs to 14 residues. V shed 6 bases, J shed 11 bases, and the junction held 15 bases outside the gene matches. The germline gives CDR1 MDHEN, CDR2 SYDVKM. TCRdb keeps only in-frame clones here, not all; method: immunoSEQ multiplex PCR. This repertoire shows about 240,000 clones, around nine tenths found once; its top ten account for roughly 0.8%. Input material: peripheral blood. The receptor was isolated from a man aged 25 to 45 with COVID-19, enrolled during active disease. This chain uses TRBV28 with TRBJ1-1; 7 positions agree with TRBD1. The chain's CDR3 is CASRLTGKEVGAFF. CDR3 nucleotide sequence: TGTGCCAGCAGGTTGACAGGGAAGGAGGTAGGGGCTTTCTTT. Based on the CDR3 plus reference TRBV28 and TRBJ1-1, the full variable domain is DVKVTQSSRYLVKRTGEKVFLECVQDMDHENMFWYRQDPGLGLRLIYFSYDVKMKEKGDIPEGYSVSREKKERFSLILESASTNQTSMYLCASRLTGKEVGAFFGQGTRLTVV.